The sequence of this T cell receptor (beta chain) was determined in a study of blood T cell repertoires in COVID-19. As for the study in general: Samples came from the United States, Italy and Spain, spanning acute and convalescent COVID-19. PBMCs, B-cell-depleted T cells, or T cells were the source of the cDNA or gDNA that made up the material.

V shed 6 bases, J shed 3 bases, and the junction held 8 bases outside the gene matches. Per germline, CDR1 MNHNY and CDR2 SVGAGI (reference sequence). This CDR3 comprises 14 residues. In the original analysis: Quantification of nucleated cells was approximated via reference gene primer amplification. The table came from immunoSEQ multiplex PCR; TCRdb's copy has only in-frame clones and leaves some out. V, J and clone size derive from that table, while D and trimming were established from the DNA sequence. The sample contains roughly 88,000 clones, over 80% of which appear only once. Sequencing was carried out using peripheral blood. This receptor was taken from a woman between 50 and 59 years old in a cohort sampled during active COVID-19. The chain has TRBV6-6 and TRBJ2-7, with 7 bases identical to TRBD1. CDR3 in amino acids: CASSLERGHYEQYF. CDR3 bases: TGTGCCAGCAGCCTTGAGAGGGGGCACTACGAGCAGTACTTC.